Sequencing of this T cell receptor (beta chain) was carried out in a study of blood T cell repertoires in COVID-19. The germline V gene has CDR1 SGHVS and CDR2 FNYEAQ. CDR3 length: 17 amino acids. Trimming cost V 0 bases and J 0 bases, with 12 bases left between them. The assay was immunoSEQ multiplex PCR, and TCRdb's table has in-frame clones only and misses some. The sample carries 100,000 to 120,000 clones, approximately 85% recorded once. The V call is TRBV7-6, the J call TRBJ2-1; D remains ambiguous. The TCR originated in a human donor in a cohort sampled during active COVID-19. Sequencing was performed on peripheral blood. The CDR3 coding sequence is TGTGCCAGCAGCTTAGCGACGGAACTAAGCTCCTACAATGAGCAGTTCTTC. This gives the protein CASSLATELSSYNEQFF.